This is a list of T cell receptor beta chains from one sample in a study of regulatory T cells in long-lasting Graves disease. TCRdb re-derived calls from the multiplex PCR reads in MiXCR, one entry per CDR3 protein. The sample records roughly 400,000 distinct CDR3 sequences, over 20% being singletons. Specimen: peripheral blood mononuclear cells (PBMCs), collected when the disease was refractory, from a patient treated with antithyroid drugs. These receptors all stem from a female donor with Graves disease. Both conserved end residues are part of each CDR3. Each record gives: clone size, V gene, CDR3 length, J gene, D gene, CDR3 protein, CDR3 DNA. D genes are given only for firm matches. Clone size is not always given. Where it is, it says once, few, many or a class for expanded clones.

few	TRBV3-1	13	TRBJ2-2	-	CASSPVYTGELFF	TGTGCCAGCAGCCCAGTATACACCGGGGAGCTGTTTTTT
-	TRBV25-1	17	TRBJ2-4	TRBD1	CASSEGDRATTKNIQYF	TGTGCCAGCAGTGAAGGAGACAGGGCGACAACCAAAAACATTCAGTACTTC
many	TRBV7-8	15	TRBJ2-7	TRBD1	CASSPNPGQHYEQYF	TGTGCCAGCAGTCCTAATCCGGGACAGCACTACGAGCAGTACTTC
-	TRBV7-8	15	TRBJ2-7	-	CASSSDRSRGFVQYF	TGTGCCAGCAGCTCGGACCGTAGCCGGGGTTTCGTGCAGTACTTC
many	TRBV13	13	TRBJ1-1	-	CASSLETGHEAFF	TGTGCCAGCAGCTTAGAAACGGGCCATGAAGCTTTCTTT
-	TRBV10-3	16	TRBJ1-1	TRBD1	CAISERGGTDSKGAFF	TGTGCCATCAGTGAGAGGGGGGGGACAGATTCAAAGGGGGCTTTCTTT
many	TRBV28	11	TRBJ1-1	-	CASGWRVEAFF	TGTGCATCAGGGTGGCGGGTTGAAGCTTTCTTT
-	TRBV27	13	TRBJ2-7	-	CASSLWQNYEQYF	TGTGCCAGCAGTTTATGGCAGAACTACGAGCAGTACTTC
-	TRBV19	14	TRBJ2-1	-	CASRRRGGWDEQFF	TGTGCCAGTCGTCGAAGGGGCGGTTGGGATGAGCAGTTCTTC
many	TRBV29-1	12	TRBJ2-7	-	CSVTTVFNEQYF	TGCAGCGTTACGACAGTTTTCAACGAGCAGTACTTC
many	TRBV29-1	11	TRBJ1-1	-	CSIRRNTEAFF	TGCAGCATACGTCGAAACACTGAAGCTTTCTTT
few	TRBV19	20	TRBJ2-7	TRBD1	CASSTLIGRDRVELVDEQYF	TGTGCCAGTAGTACCTTAATTGGCCGGGACAGGGTGGAGTTGGTGGACGAGCAGTACTTC
-	TRBV7-9	18	TRBJ1-1	-	CASSLFPTTDSKGAEAFF	TGTGCCAGCAGCTTATTTCCCACGACAGACTCGAAGGGAGCTGAAGCTTTCTTT
few	TRBV10-3	15	TRBJ2-2	-	CAIGGVEGNTGELFF	TGTGCCATCGGTGGGGTTGAGGGTAACACCGGGGAGCTGTTTTTT
-	TRBV20-1	15	TRBJ2-7	TRBD2	CSARDLAGQYYEQYF	TGCAGTGCTAGAGATCTAGCGGGTCAGTACTACGAGCAGTACTTC
-	TRBV20-1	11	TRBJ2-7	-	CSAQGGYEQYF	TGCAGTGCTCAAGGGGGGTACGAGCAGTACTTC
-	TRBV5-1	14	TRBJ2-5	-	CASSLDGRRQTQYF	TGCGCCAGCAGCTTGGACGGGAGAAGGCAGACCCAGTACTTC
many	TRBV11-3	17	TRBJ1-4	-	CASSLERTWNTKRKLFF	TGTGCCAGCAGCTTAGAGAGGACTTGGAATACCAAAAGAAAACTGTTTTTT
-	TRBV7-6	15	TRBJ1-1	-	CASSLRDDRNTEAFF	TGTGCCAGCAGCCTCCGGGACGACCGTAACACTGAAGCTTTCTTT
many	TRBV7-8	13	TRBJ2-1	TRBD1	CASSINRGNEQFF	TGTGCCAGCAGCATAAACAGGGGCAATGAGCAGTTCTTC
many	TRBV6-1	14	TRBJ2-7	TRBD2	CASNLGGSSYEQYF	TGTGCCAGCAATCTCGGCGGGAGCTCCTACGAGCAGTACTTC
-	TRBV20-1	19	TRBJ1-5	TRBD1	CSARDSGDTYRGHGQPQHF	TGCAGTGCTAGAGATAGCGGGGACACTTATAGGGGGCATGGTCAGCCCCAGCATTTT
-	TRBV5-8	14	TRBJ1-3	-	CASSLGLKGNTIYF	TGTGCCAGCAGCTTGGGGCTCAAAGGGAACACCATATATTTT
many	TRBV15	15	TRBJ2-7	-	CATSSGAMNNYEQYF	TGTGCCACCAGCAGCGGGGCCATGAACAACTACGAGCAGTACTTC
many	TRBV12-3/TRBV12-4	13	TRBJ1-5	-	CASSLAQNQPQHF	TGTGCCAGCAGTTTAGCCCAGAATCAGCCCCAGCATTTT
many	TRBV11-3	13	TRBJ2-7	-	CASSLAPGYEQYF	TGTGCCAGCAGCTTAGCTCCGGGATACGAGCAGTACTTC
many	TRBV28	14	TRBJ1-2	-	CASSLPKGAFGYTF	TGTGCCAGCAGTTTACCCAAAGGGGCGTTTGGCTACACCTTC
many	TRBV25-1	18	TRBJ2-6	TRBD1	CASSGVRTGNSGANVLTF	TGTGCCAGCAGTGGAGTCCGGACAGGCAACTCTGGGGCCAACGTCCTGACTTTC
few	TRBV12-3/TRBV12-4	14	TRBJ2-1	TRBD2	CASGPSGVNNEQFF	TGTGCCAGCGGCCCTAGCGGGGTGAACAATGAGCAGTTCTTC
few	TRBV19	16	TRBJ2-4	-	CASNSGTLLAKNIQYF	TGTGCCAGCAACTCCGGGACCCTACTAGCCAAAAACATTCAGTACTTC
-	TRBV6-1	16	TRBJ2-1	TRBD2	CASSAVAGGGSNEQFF	TGTGCCAGCAGTGCTGTTGCGGGAGGTGGTAGTAATGAGCAGTTCTTC
once	TRBV11-2	14	TRBJ2-1	-	CASSSTALYNEQFF	TGTGCCAGCAGCTCGACCGCCTTATACAATGAGCAGTTCTTC
few	TRBV18	16	TRBJ2-7	TRBD2	CASSPGGLAGFVEQYF	TGTGCCAGCTCGCCGGGGGGACTAGCGGGATTCGTCGAGCAGTACTTC
-	TRBV28	13	TRBJ1-1	TRBD1	CASRIDRVTEAFF	TGTGCCAGCAGGATCGACAGGGTCACTGAAGCTTTCTTT
many	TRBV14	15	TRBJ1-2	TRBD1	CASSQQGQVNYGYTF	TGTGCCAGCAGCCAACAGGGACAGGTCAACTATGGCTACACCTTC
many	TRBV18	13	TRBJ2-5	-	CASSPAGEETQYF	TGTGCCAGCTCACCAGCAGGGGAGGAGACCCAGTACTTC
many	TRBV24-1	14	TRBJ2-7	-	CATSVGSGHYEQYF	TGTGCCACCAGTGTGGGGTCAGGGCACTACGAGCAGTACTTC
few	TRBV19	16	TRBJ1-1	TRBD1	CASIGQVKASGSEAFF	TGTGCCAGTATTGGACAGGTGAAGGCGAGCGGCTCTGAAGCTTTCTTT
few	TRBV24-1	13	TRBJ1-2	-	CATSDLSGNGYTF	TGTGCCACCAGTGATTTATCGGGGAACGGCTACACCTTC
many	TRBV28	16	TRBJ2-2	TRBD1	CASSGAGGDRTGELFF	TGTGCCAGCTCTGGGGCAGGGGGCGATAGGACCGGGGAGCTGTTTTTT
-	TRBV11-2	13	TRBJ2-7	TRBD2	CASSLLAGPEQYF	TGTGCCAGCAGCTTACTAGCGGGACCCGAGCAGTACTTC
few	TRBV5-1	13	TRBJ2-2	-	CASSPSPTGELFF	TGCGCCAGCAGCCCCTCCCCTACCGGGGAGCTGTTTTTT
many	TRBV12-3/TRBV12-4	12	TRBJ2-2	-	CASSFEPGELFF	TGTGCCAGCAGTTTCGAGCCCGGGGAGCTGTTTTTT
few	TRBV5-4	14	TRBJ2-7	-	CASSFDRFLYEQYF	TGTGCCAGCAGCTTCGACAGATTTCTCTACGAGCAGTACTTC